The sequence of this T cell receptor (beta chain) was determined in a study of blood T cell repertoires in COVID-19 (dated by TCRdb to about 2020). With respect to the entire study: The collaborator samples originated in the United States, Italy and Spain and spanned the acute and convalescent phases of COVID-19. The material from the prospective study consisted of cDNA or gDNA derived from T cells, B-cell-depleted T cells, or PBMCs. Subjects who had been exposed to COVID-19, were actively infected with it, or had recovered from it provided the deeply sampled blood TCRbeta repertoires that made up the dataset. Sample metadata almost always included a de-identified subject ID, COVID-19 status, age in years and sex. A freely available public database, intended as a resource for researchers studying the immune response to SARS-CoV-2, is where the repertoires were released. Samples were obtained from the ongoing ImmuneRACE study (first 160 participants) and from over 1,000 subjects provided by 6 global collaborators. Where available, HLA class I and class II types were taken from metadata supplied by the sample provider and were not determined by assay-based typing. Study-level results and caveats: Clinical and demographic metadata were provided uncurated, with the amount varying by source and participant.

Points on this clone: Its cognate antigen has yet to be identified. Base qualities are not recorded, but no much larger clone differs from it by a single base.

Whole blood was collected in K2EDTA tubes by collaborating institutions according to the institutions' own protocols. Collaborator samples were shipped for TCRbeta analysis as frozen whole blood, isolated PBMCs, or DNA extracted from either sample type. TCRbeta CDR3 regions were amplified from genomic DNA by means of the immunoSEQ Assay, a bias-controlled multiplex PCR. From the authors' description of their analysis: Nucleated cell counts per sample were estimated from amplification of reference gene primers within the assay. Sequence reads were collapsed and filtered to measure the absolute abundance of every unique TCRbeta CDR3 rearrangement. For each sample, productive Simpson clonality was calculated by taking the square root of Simpson's diversity index across productive rearrangements. This immuneACCESS table, as held by TCRdb, lists in-frame sequences with V and J called but not all clones. Of the missing ones, under half trace to an unresolved V gene in checked studies; the others have no known cause. V, J and clone size are taken as reported in that table, and D and trimming were inferred from the DNA itself. The sample table shows some 90,000 clones, and about two thirds are seen once. The ten largest clones represent just under 25% of the sample.

Taken from the germline V gene, the CDR1 and CDR2 loops are LGHNA and YSLEER. The CDR3 spans 15 residues, from the cysteine through the phenylalanine. The entry retains the CDR3 DNA only, 45 bases that are in frame from base 1. Germline trimming: 1 base from V, 1 base from J; junction bases outside gene matches: 2. This clonotype was obtained from a woman aged 60-75 years in a cohort sampled during active or convalescent COVID-19. The sequence is built from TRBV4-3 and TRBJ2-5; the junction holds 8 bases that match TRBD1. Sample: peripheral blood. This receptor carries the CDR3 CASSQGGQVQETQYF. The DNA reads as follows: TGCGCCAGCAGCCAAGGGGGACAGGTCCAAGAGACCCAGTACTTC.